Below are 17 T cell receptor beta chains sequenced from a single sample in a study of T cell responses to AZD1222 COVID-19 vaccine. The method was immunoSEQ multiplex PCR; TCRdb's version includes in-frame clones alone and lacks a portion of them. The profile shows 180,000 or so clones, approximately 94% of them singletons. Sequencing used peripheral blood, obtained on day 0 of AZD1222 vaccination. These receptor sequences come from an adult in good health.

The chain couples TRBV11-1 to TRBJ2-7, with 10 bases aligning to TRBD1. Trimming took 4 bases from V and 5 from J; bases not matched to a gene: 11. CDR1 SGHAT and CDR2 FQDESV come from the germline V gene (reference sequence). The CDR3 has 16 amino acids. CDR3 in DNA: TGTGCCAGCAGCTCCAACAGGCGGGACAGGGGCGACGAGCAGTACTTC. This translates into CASSSNRRDRGDEQYF.

The genes are TRBV18 and TRBJ2-7; tentative D call: TRBD2 (6 bases). Trimming took off 3 bases at V and 8 bases at J, with 14 bases between the two ends. The CDR3 sequence is 13 residues long. Germline V lookup: CDR1 KGHSH, CDR2 LQKENI. The CDR3 here is CASSPTQEGQQYF. DNA for the CDR3: TGTGCCAGCTCACCGACCCAGGAGGGACAGCAGTACTTC. Variable domain in full (rest from reference TRBV18 and TRBJ2-7): NAGVMQNPRHLVRRRGQEARLRCSPMKGHSHVYWYRQLPEEGLKFMVYLQKENIIDESGMPKERFSAEFPKEGPSILRIQQVVRGDSAAYFCASSPTQEGQQYFGPGTRLTVT.

This clone was detected once. This chain uses TRBV27 with TRBJ2-1; D ambiguous. Germline CDR1 reads MNHEY; CDR2 reads SMNVEV (reference sequence). The V end was cut by 7 bases, the J end by 5 bases, with 15 bases between. The CDR3 spans 14 residues. CDR3 sequence reads: CASTSYLANNEQFF. The CDR3, as DNA: TGTGCCAGCACTTCCTATTTAGCTAACAATGAGCAGTTCTTC.

The chain uses TRBV5-1 and TRBJ1-3, with a possible D match to TRBD1 (5 bases). The germline gives CDR1 SGHRS, CDR2 YFSETQ. CDR3 size: 13 residues. V shed 3 bases and J shed 4 bases, with 8 bases lying between them. As DNA, the CDR3 is TGCGCCAGCAGCTCCGCAGGGGGAAACACCATATATTTT. It translates to CASSSAGGNTIYF.

This clone came up once. The CDR3: CASSLGGLSGRDETQYF. CDR3 DNA: TGTGCCAGCAGTTTAGGGGGCCTAAGCGGGAGGGACGAGACCCAGTACTTC. V usage is TRBV27 and J usage is TRBJ2-5; 10 nucleotides match TRBD2. The CDR3 extends over 17 amino acids. Germline CDR1 reads MNHEY; CDR2 reads SMNVEV (reference sequence). Trimming at V came to 2 bases and at J to 5 bases, leaving 11 bases not matched to a gene.

The chain combines TRBV2 with TRBJ1-6; D might be TRBD1 (5 bases). Trimming shortened V by 6 bases and J by 0 bases, and 12 bases separated the two germline ends. This CDR3 is built from 16 residues. Germline V gives CDR1 SNHLY, CDR2 FYNNEI. The CDR3 loop reads CASSADRSSYNSPLHF. The DNA of the CDR3 is TGTGCCAGCAGCGCTGACAGAAGCTCCTATAATTCACCCCTCCACTTT.

The rearrangement joins TRBV4-1 to TRBJ1-5; 9 bases match TRBD1. The CDR3 runs 14 residues. After removal of 6 bases from V and 7 bases from J, the junction contained 7 bases not matched to a gene. Germline CDR1 reads MGHRA; CDR2 reads YSYEKL. The CDR3 protein is CASSRGQGNQPQHF. The DNA for the CDR3 is TGCGCCAGCAGTCGCGGACAGGGGAACCAGCCCCAGCATTTT.

The chain has TRBV28 and TRBJ2-1; D is perhaps TRBD2 (6 bases). V lost 3 bases, J lost 2 bases, and 11 bases lay in between. Germline CDR1 and CDR2: MDHEN and SYDVKM. The CDR3 extends over 15 amino acids. CDR3: CASSLRGTAYNEQFF. The DNA for the CDR3 is TGTGCCAGCAGTTTGCGCGGGACCGCCTACAATGAGCAGTTCTTC.

This chain joins TRBV30 and TRBJ2-7; D is unclear. V was shortened by 6 bases and J by 2 bases, with 11 bases between the two germline ends. The CDR3 has 12 amino acids. CDR1 GTSNPN and CDR2 SVGIG come from the germline V gene (reference sequence). CDR3 residues: CACSDRTYEQYF. DNA for the CDR3: TGTGCCTGTTCCGATAGAACCTACGAGCAGTACTTC.

The chain has TRBV6-5 and TRBJ2-7; perhaps TRBD1 as D (6 bases). Trimming shortened V by 6 bases and J by 4 bases, and 13 bases separated the two germline ends. CDR1 and CDR2 from the germline V gene are MNHEY and SVGAGI. The CDR3 runs to 13 residues. The DNA of the CDR3 is TGTGCCAGCAGACCCCCACAGGGATACGAGCAGTACTTC. Translated, it gives CASRPPQGYEQYF.

V usage is TRBV3-1 (or the pseudogene TRBV3-2) and J usage is TRBJ2-5; 7 nucleotides match TRBD1. Germline V gives CDR1 LGHDT, CDR2 YNNKEL (reference sequence). With V trimmed by 3 bases and J by 5 bases, 12 bases remained unmatched. This CDR3 spans 16 amino acids. In DNA, the CDR3 is TGTGCCAGCAGCCATACCGACAGGGCTAGTTGGGAGACCCAGTACTTC. Amino acid sequence: CASSHTDRASWETQYF.

This clone was seen only a few times. The rearrangement links TRBV18 to TRBJ1-5; 7 bases are a match to TRBD1. The J segment lost 5 bases and the V segment lost 6 bases, leaving 4 bases of the junction unmatched. The CDR3 runs to 13 residues. Per the germline V gene, CDR1 is KGHSH and CDR2 is LQKENI. Written as DNA, the CDR3 is TGTGCCAGCTCGCAGGGGGGGGATCAGCCCCAGCATTTT. This translates into CASSQGGDQPQHF. The full variable domain, its missing parts supplied by reference TRBV18 and TRBJ1-5, is NAGVMQNPRHLVRRRGQEARLRCSPMKGHSHVYWYRQLPEEGLKFMVYLQKENIIDESGMPKERFSAEFPKEGPSILRIQQVVRGDSAAYFCASSQGGDQPQHFGDGTRLSIL.

The rearrangement uses TRBV5-1 and TRBJ2-7, with 8 nucleotides matching TRBD1. With 3 bases clipped from V and 3 bases from J, the junction kept 5 bases outside the gene matches. Germline V gene lookup returns CDR1 SGHRS and CDR2 YFSETQ. The CDR3 length is 14 residues. CDR3 loop: CASSSQGEGYEQYF. CDR3 nucleotides: TGCGCCAGCAGCTCACAGGGGGAAGGCTACGAGCAGTACTTC.

This chain links TRBV6-5 with TRBJ2-1, with a tentative D call TRBD2 (5 bases). V was trimmed by 6 bases and J by 5 bases, leaving 11 bases between them. CDR1 MNHEY and CDR2 SVGAGI come from the germline V gene. The CDR3 spans 13 residues. The CDR3 sequence: CASRPGSDNEQFF. DNA for the CDR3: TGTGCCAGCAGGCCGGGATCTGACAATGAGCAGTTCTTC.

The chain has TRBV19 and TRBJ1-5; D unresolved. Trimming took 3 bases from V and 0 from J, leaving 9 bases between them. The germline CDR1 and CDR2 sequences are LNHDA and SQIVND (reference sequence). The CDR3 runs to 15 residues. The chain's CDR3 is CASSMSRYSNQPQHF. DNA of the CDR3: TGTGCCAGTAGTATGAGCCGGTATAGCAATCAGCCCCAGCATTTT.

This chain joins TRBV6-5 and TRBJ1-5; D ambiguous. The CDR3 loop spans 15 amino acids. Trimming removed 0 bases from V and 3 bases from J, with 9 bases in between. Germline CDR1 MNHEY, CDR2 SVGAGI. CDR3 bases: TGTGCCAGCAGTTACTCGGAAGGGCCCAATCAGCCCCAGCATTTT. The encoded protein is CASSYSEGPNQPQHF.

This clone occurred once. The chain recombines TRBV3-1 (or the pseudogene TRBV3-2) with TRBJ1-5, with 8 bases that match TRBD1. The V gene end was trimmed by 6 bases and the J gene end by 2 bases; junction bases not matched to a gene: 12. Germline assignment: CDR1 LGHDT and CDR2 YNNKEL (reference sequence). This CDR3 is 17 amino acids long. For the CDR3, the DNA is TGTGCCAGCAGAGGAGACAGGGGAATCATGCGCAATCAGCCCCAGCATTTT. Amino acid sequence: CASRGDRGIMRNQPQHF.